These 18 T cell receptor beta chains were sequenced from one sample in a study of T cells after yellow fever vaccination. TCRdb re-derived calls from the 5' RACE reads in MiXCR, one entry per CDR3 protein. The table has about 510,000 distinct CDR3 sequences, 21% seen once. Here the sequenced sample was PBMCs, taken less than 25 days after the first yellow fever vaccination. All receptors derive from a man between 18 and 29 years old who received the YFV17D yellow fever vaccine.

The chain is built from TRBV29-1 and TRBJ2-3; 9 bases line up with TRBD2. Unmatched junction bases numbered 4, after V lost 6 bases and J lost 3 bases. CDR1 and CDR2 (germline): SQVTM, ANQGSEA. This CDR3 comprises 13 residues. CDR3 sequence (DNA): TGCAGCGTCAATAGCGGGGGTACAGATACGCAGTATTTT. This codes for CSVNSGGTDTQYF.

The J gene is TRBJ2-7, the V gene TRBV7-2; 8 positions agree with TRBD1. The CDR3 is 15 residues long. The germline CDR1 and CDR2 sequences are SGHTA and FQGNSA. Unmatched junction bases numbered 14, after V lost 4 bases and J lost 9 bases. CDR3 nucleotide sequence: TGTGCCAGCAGCTCGGGACCGGGACAGGATTCGAGGCAGTACGTC. This gives the protein CASSSGPGQDSRQYV.

The rearrangement joins TRBV7-2 to TRBJ2-1; tentative D call: TRBD2 (7 bases). V was shortened by 5 bases and J by 6 bases, with 17 bases between the two germline ends. The CDR3 totals 15 residues. Germline V gene lookup returns CDR1 SGHTA and CDR2 FQGNSA. In nucleotides, the CDR3 is TGTGCCAGCAGCCCTACGCCGAGGGGGGGCAATGAGCAGTTCTTC. Translation: CASSPTPRGGNEQFF.

This clonotype was seen a handful of times. The genes are TRBV10-3 and TRBJ2-5; D not resolved. V was shortened by 0 bases and J by 2 bases, with 7 bases between the two germline ends. Germline CDR1 ENHRY, CDR2 SYGVKD. The CDR3 runs 14 residues. CDR3 loop: CAISESRAQETQYF. DNA of the CDR3: TGTGCCATCAGTGAGTCGAGAGCTCAAGAGACCCAGTACTTC.

The J gene is TRBJ2-7, the V gene TRBV10-3; the match to TRBD1 covers 7 bases. The J segment lost 8 bases and the V segment lost 6 bases, leaving 7 bases of the junction unmatched. CDR1 and CDR2 from the germline V gene are ENHRY and SYGVKD. CDR3 size: 12 residues. CDR3 in amino acids: CAISMTGLKQYV. CDR3 sequence (DNA): TGTGCCATCAGCATGACAGGGTTAAAGCAGTACGTC.

This clonotype has just a few counts. This rearrangement joins TRBV6-1 to TRBJ2-2, with D unresolved. V lost 5 bases and J 1 base, leaving 8 bases between the germline ends. The CDR3 covers 14 residues. The germline V gene has CDR1 MNHNS and CDR2 SASEGT. Here the CDR3 reads CASSIRLNTGELFF. The CDR3 DNA follows: TGTGCCAGCAGTATAAGGCTGAACACCGGGGAGCTGTTTTTT.

The J gene is TRBJ2-2, the V gene TRBV7-8; D may be TRBD1 or TRBD2 (5 bases each). Trimming took 5 bases from V and 4 from J, leaving 14 bases between them. CDR1 is SGHVS and CDR2 is FQNEAQ in the germline V gene. This CDR3 comprises 15 residues. The CDR3 reads CASSPRGDTTGELFF. Here the CDR3 DNA reads TGTGCCAGCAGCCCGAGGGGCGATACCACCGGGGAGCTGTTTTTT.

The gene calls are TRBV4-2 and TRBJ2-7, with 8 bases lining up with TRBD2. Trimming removed 5 bases from V and 4 bases from J; junction bases left unmatched: 7. The CDR3 loop spans 14 amino acids. Germline CDR1 LGHNA, CDR2 YNFKEQ. The CDR3 reads CASSGSGSLYEQYF. For the CDR3, the DNA is TGTGCCAGCAGCGGGAGCGGGAGCTTATACGAGCAGTACTTC.

The V gene is TRBV24-1, the J gene TRBJ2-1; 7 bases agree with TRBD2. Germline CDR1 KGHDR, CDR2 SFDVKD. The CDR3 extends over 16 amino acids. The V and J ends lost 7 bases and 5 bases, in that order; junction bases with no gene match: 13. The CDR3 DNA follows: TGTGCCACCAGCCGAGGCACAACGGGGGGACACAATGAGCAGTTCTTC. Its protein is CATSRGTTGGHNEQFF.

The chain has TRBV11-2 and TRBJ2-3; tentative D call: TRBD2 (5 bases). The germline V and J ends were trimmed by 7 bases and 0 bases, with 14 bases remaining between them. CDR3 length equals 15 residues. CDR1 and CDR2 (germline): SGHAT, FQNNGV. The CDR3 bases are TGTGCCAGCACCCGGGATCGGGGAAGCACAGATACGCAGTATTTT. It encodes CASTRDRGSTDTQYF.

The rearrangement uses TRBV10-1 and TRBJ2-1, with TRBD2 matching over 9 bases. The J segment lost 7 bases and the V segment lost 7 bases, leaving 8 bases of the junction unmatched. CDR1 and CDR2 from the germline V gene are WNHNN and SYGVQD (reference sequence). The CDR3 consists of 14 residues. CDR3 sequence reads: CASMAGGGANEQFF. CDR3 DNA sequence: TGCGCCAGCATGGCTGGCGGGGGGGCAAATGAGCAGTTCTTC.

This clonotype showed up just a few times. The chain joins TRBV29-1 to TRBJ1-2; TRBD1 is a possible D gene (5 bases). Germline assignment: CDR1 SQVTM and CDR2 ANQGSEA. This CDR3 is built from 11 residues. V lost 4 bases and J lost 6, with 9 bases in between. For the CDR3, the DNA is TGCAGCGTTGGACAGTATGATGGCTACACCTTC. It codes for CSVGQYDGYTF.

In this sample, this clonotype turned up once. The CDR3, as DNA: TGCAGTGCTAGGGGACAGTCGAACACCGGGGAGCTGTTTTTT. Translating gives CSARGQSNTGELFF. The chain employs TRBV20-1 and TRBJ2-2; 7 nucleotides match TRBD1. The ends lost 3 bases at V and 0 bases at J; junction bases unmatched: 1. The CDR3 runs 14 residues. Germline CDR1 is DFQATT and CDR2 is SNEGSKA (reference sequence).

This clonotype was counted a few times. V usage is TRBV20-1 and J usage is TRBJ1-5; possibly TRBD1 for D (6 bases). V was cut by 0 bases and J by 1 base, with 10 bases left in between. The length of the CDR3 is 15 residues. Germline CDR1 DFQATT, CDR2 SNEGSKA (reference sequence). The CDR3 reads CSARDTGFSNQPQHF. CDR3 nucleotides: TGCAGTGCTAGAGACACAGGGTTCAGCAATCAGCCCCAGCATTTT.

This clonotype was observed a few times. The chain combines TRBV29-1 with TRBJ2-3, with a tentative D call TRBD1 (5 bases). The CDR3 loop spans 12 amino acids. The germline gives CDR1 SQVTM, CDR2 ANQGSEA. Trimming stripped 4 bases from V and 6 bases from J, with 11 bases between. This chain's CDR3 is CSVVSYRDTQYF. In nucleotides, the CDR3 is TGCAGCGTTGTGTCGTACAGGGATACGCAGTATTTT.

The rearrangement uses TRBV6-5 and TRBJ2-3; D is uncertain. CDR3 size: 17 residues. With 0 bases removed from V and 0 bases from J, the gap between germline ends came to 13 bases. CDR1 MNHEY and CDR2 SVGAGI come from the germline V gene. The CDR3 loop is CASSYSTQATSTDTQYF. The CDR3 region has the DNA TGTGCCAGCAGTTACTCGACGCAAGCAACTAGCACAGATACGCAGTATTTT.

The chain carries TRBV28 and TRBJ2-2; TRBD1 or TRBD2 may be the D gene (6 bases each). The germline V gene has CDR1 MDHEN and CDR2 SYDVKM. The CDR3 is 15 amino acids. With 6 bases removed from V and 4 bases from J, the gap between germline ends came to 15 bases. CDR3 in amino acids: CASSQWGAVTGELFF. The CDR3 nucleotides read TGTGCCAGCAGCCAATGGGGGGCGGTCACCGGGGAGCTGTTTTTT.

The V and J genes are TRBV7-2 and TRBJ2-5, with 8 bases that match TRBD1. Looked up from germline, CDR1 is SGHTA and CDR2 is FQGNSA. J lost 4 bases, V lost 5 bases, and 12 bases had no gene match. The CDR3 is made up of 16 amino acids. The CDR3 sequence: CASSPQGTGRSETQYF. CDR3 nucleotide sequence: TGTGCCAGCAGCCCACAGGGGACAGGCCGCTCAGAGACCCAGTACTTC.